This T cell receptor beta chain was recovered during a study of blood T cell repertoires in COVID-19. Looking at the study overall: Samples came from the United States, Italy and Spain, spanning acute and convalescent COVID-19.

V lost 4 bases and J 5 bases, leaving 14 bases between the germline ends. Germline V gives CDR1 LGHDT, CDR2 YNNKEL (reference sequence). The CDR3 sequence is 14 residues long. Some clones are missing from TCRdb's copy, which holds only in-frame ones; the method was immunoSEQ multiplex PCR. The sample shows about 140,000 clones, roughly 80% of them seen only once. The rearrangement links TRBV3-1 (or the pseudogene TRBV3-2) to TRBJ1-1, with D possibly TRBD1 on 6 matching bases. The TCR comes from a man aged 45-65 years with active or convalescent COVID-19. The sequenced material came from peripheral blood. CDR3 region: CASSPGHLRTEAFF. The CDR3 nucleotides read TGTGCCAGCAGCCCGGGACATTTGCGGACTGAAGCTTTCTTT.